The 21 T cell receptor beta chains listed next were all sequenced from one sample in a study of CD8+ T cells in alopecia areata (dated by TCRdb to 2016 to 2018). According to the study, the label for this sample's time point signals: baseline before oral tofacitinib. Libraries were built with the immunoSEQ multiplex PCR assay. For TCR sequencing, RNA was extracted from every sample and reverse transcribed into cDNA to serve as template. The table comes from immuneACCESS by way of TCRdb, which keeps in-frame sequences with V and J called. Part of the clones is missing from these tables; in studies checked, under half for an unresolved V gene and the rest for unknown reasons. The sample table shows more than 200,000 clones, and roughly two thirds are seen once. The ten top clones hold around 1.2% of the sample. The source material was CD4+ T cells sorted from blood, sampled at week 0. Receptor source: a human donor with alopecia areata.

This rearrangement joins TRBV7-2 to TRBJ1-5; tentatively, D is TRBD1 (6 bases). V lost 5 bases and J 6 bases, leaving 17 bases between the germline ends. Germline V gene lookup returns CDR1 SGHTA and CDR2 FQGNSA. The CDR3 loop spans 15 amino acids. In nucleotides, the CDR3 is TGTGCCAGCAGCACTCGGGGGGCCGCGGGTCAGCCCCAGCATTTT. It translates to CASSTRGAAGQPQHF. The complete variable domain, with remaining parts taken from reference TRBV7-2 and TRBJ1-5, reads GAGVSQSPSNKVTEKGKDVELRCDPISGHTALYWYRQSLGQGLEFLIYFQGNSAPDKSGLPSDRFSAERTGGSVSTLTIQRTQQEDSAVYLCASSTRGAAGQPQHFGDGTRLSIL.

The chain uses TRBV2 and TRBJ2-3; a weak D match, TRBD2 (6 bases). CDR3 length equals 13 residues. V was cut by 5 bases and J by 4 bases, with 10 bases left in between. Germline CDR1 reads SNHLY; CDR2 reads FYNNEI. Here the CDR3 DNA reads TGTGCCAGCAGTCAAACTAGCTCAGATACGCAGTATTTT. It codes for CASSQTSSDTQYF.

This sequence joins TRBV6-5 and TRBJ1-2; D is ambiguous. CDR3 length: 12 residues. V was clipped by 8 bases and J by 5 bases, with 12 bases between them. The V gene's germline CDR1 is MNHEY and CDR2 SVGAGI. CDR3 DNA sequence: TGTGCCAGCTACCTCACGACTTATGGCTACACCTTC. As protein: CASYLTTYGYTF.

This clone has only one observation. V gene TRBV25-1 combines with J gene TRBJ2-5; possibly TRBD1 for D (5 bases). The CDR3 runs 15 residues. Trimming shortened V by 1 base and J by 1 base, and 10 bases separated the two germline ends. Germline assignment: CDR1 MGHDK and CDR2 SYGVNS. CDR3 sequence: CASSEFRQSQETQYF. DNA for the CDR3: TGTGCCAGCAGTGAATTTAGACAGTCCCAAGAGACCCAGTACTTC.

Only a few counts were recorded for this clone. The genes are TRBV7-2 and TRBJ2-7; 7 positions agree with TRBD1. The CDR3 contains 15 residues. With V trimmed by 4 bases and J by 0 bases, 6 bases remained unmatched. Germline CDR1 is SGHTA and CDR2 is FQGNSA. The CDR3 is CASSSSTGSSYEQYF. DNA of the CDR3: TGTGCCAGCAGCTCGTCGACAGGGAGCTCCTACGAGCAGTACTTC.

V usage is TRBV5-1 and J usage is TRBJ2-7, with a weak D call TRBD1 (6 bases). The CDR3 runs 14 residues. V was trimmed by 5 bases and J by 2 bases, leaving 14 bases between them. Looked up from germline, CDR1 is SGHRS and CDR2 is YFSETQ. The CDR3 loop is CASSFTGSTYEQYF. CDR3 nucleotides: TGCGCCAGCAGTTTCACAGGGTCTACCTACGAGCAGTACTTC.

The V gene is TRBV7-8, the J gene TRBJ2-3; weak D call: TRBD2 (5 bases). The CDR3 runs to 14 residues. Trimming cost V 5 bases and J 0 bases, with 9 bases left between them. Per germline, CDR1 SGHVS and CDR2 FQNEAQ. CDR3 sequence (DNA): TGTGCCAGCAGCCCTAAGCGGAGCACAGATACGCAGTATTTT. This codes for CASSPKRSTDTQYF.

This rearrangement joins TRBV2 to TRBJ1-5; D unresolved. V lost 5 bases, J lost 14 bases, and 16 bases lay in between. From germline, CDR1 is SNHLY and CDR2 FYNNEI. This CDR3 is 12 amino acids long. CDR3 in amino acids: CASSMREGVEHF. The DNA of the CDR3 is TGTGCCAGCAGTATGAGGGAAGGAGTCGAGCATTTT.

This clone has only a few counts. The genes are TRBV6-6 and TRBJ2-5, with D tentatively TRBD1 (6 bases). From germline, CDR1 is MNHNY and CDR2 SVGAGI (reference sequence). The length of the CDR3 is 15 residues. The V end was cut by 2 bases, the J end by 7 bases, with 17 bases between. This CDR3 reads CASSYTTGEAGTQYF. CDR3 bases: TGTGCCAGCAGTTACACGACAGGCGAGGCGGGGACCCAGTACTTC.

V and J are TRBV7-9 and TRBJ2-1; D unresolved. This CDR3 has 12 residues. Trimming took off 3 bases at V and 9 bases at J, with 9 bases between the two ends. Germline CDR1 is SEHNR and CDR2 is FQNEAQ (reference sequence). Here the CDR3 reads CASSFLVTEQFF. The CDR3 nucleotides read TGTGCCAGCAGCTTTCTCGTTACTGAGCAGTTCTTC.

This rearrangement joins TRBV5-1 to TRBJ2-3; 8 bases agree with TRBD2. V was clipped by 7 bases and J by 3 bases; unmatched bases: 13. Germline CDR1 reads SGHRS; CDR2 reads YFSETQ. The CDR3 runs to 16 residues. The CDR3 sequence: CASSPGTSRETDTQYF. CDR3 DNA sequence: TGCGCCAGCTCCCCCGGGACTAGTCGAGAGACAGATACGCAGTATTTT.

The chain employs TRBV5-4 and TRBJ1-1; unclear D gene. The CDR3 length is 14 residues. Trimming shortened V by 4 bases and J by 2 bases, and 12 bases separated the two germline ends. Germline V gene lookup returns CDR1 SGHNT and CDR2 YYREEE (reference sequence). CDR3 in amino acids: CASSPRSENTEAFF. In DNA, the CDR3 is TGTGCCAGCAGCCCGCGGTCCGAAAACACTGAAGCTTTCTTT.

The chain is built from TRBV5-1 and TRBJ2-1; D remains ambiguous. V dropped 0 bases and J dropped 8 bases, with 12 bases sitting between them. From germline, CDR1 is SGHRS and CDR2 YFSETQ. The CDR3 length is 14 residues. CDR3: CASSLAPPLDEQFF. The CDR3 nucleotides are TGCGCCAGCAGCTTGGCCCCTCCCCTGGATGAGCAGTTCTTC. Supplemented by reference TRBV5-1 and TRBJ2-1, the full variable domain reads KAGVTQTPRYLIKTRGQQVTLSCSPISGHRSVSWYQQTPGQGLQFLFEYFSETQRNKGNFPGRFSGRQFSNSRSEMNVSTLELGDSALYLCASSLAPPLDEQFFGPGTRLTVL.

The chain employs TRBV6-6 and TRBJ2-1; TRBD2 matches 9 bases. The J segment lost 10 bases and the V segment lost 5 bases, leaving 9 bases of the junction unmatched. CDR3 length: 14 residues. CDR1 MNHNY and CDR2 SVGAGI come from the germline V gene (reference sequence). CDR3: CASSIGGGAREQFF. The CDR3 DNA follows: TGTGCCAGCAGTATAGGCGGGGGGGCACGGGAGCAGTTCTTC.

CDR3 bases: TGTGCCAGCAGCAACCAGCGGGCGCAGTTCTTC. This translates into CASSNQRAQFF. The chain carries TRBV6-5 and TRBJ2-1, with D perhaps matching TRBD2 (6 bases). CDR1 is MNHEY and CDR2 is SVGAGI in the germline V gene. The CDR3 contains 11 residues. Between the trimmed V and J ends, which lost 6 bases and 12 bases, there was a span of 12 bases.

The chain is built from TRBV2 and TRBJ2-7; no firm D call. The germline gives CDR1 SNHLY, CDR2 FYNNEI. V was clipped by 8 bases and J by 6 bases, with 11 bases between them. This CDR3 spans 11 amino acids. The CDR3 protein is CASLPDCEQYF. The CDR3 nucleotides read TGTGCCAGCCTTCCGGATTGCGAGCAGTACTTC.

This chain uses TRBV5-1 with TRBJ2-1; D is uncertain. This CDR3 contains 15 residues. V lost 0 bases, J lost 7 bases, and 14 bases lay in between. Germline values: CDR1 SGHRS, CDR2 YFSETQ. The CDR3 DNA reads TGCGCCAGCAGCTTGGGAGGAGTCACCGTTAATGAGCAGTTCTTC. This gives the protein CASSLGGVTVNEQFF.

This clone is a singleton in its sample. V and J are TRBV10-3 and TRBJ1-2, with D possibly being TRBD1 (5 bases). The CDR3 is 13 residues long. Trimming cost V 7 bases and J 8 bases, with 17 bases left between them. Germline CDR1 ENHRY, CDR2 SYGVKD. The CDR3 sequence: CAITSGIFHGYTF. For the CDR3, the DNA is TGTGCCATCACCTCAGGGATCTTTCACGGCTACACCTTC.

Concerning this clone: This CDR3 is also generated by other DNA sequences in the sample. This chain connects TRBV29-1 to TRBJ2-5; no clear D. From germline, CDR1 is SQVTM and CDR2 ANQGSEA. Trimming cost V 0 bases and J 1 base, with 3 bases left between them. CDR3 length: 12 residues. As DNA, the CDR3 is TGCAGCGTTGAAGAGGGCCAAGAGACCCAGTACTTC. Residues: CSVEEGQETQYF.

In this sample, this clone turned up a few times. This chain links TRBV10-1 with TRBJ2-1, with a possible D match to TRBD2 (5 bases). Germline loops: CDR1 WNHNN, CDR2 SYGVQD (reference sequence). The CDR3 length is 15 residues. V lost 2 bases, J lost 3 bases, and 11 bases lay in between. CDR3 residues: CASSEQRSRYNEQFF. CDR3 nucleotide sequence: TGCGCCAGCAGTGAGCAGCGGTCGCGCTACAATGAGCAGTTCTTC.

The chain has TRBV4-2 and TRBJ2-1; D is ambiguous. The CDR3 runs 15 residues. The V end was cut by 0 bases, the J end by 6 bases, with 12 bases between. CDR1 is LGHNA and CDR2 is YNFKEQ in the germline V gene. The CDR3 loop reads CASSQEAQDFNEQFF. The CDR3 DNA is TGTGCCAGCAGCCAAGAGGCCCAGGATTTCAATGAGCAGTTCTTC.